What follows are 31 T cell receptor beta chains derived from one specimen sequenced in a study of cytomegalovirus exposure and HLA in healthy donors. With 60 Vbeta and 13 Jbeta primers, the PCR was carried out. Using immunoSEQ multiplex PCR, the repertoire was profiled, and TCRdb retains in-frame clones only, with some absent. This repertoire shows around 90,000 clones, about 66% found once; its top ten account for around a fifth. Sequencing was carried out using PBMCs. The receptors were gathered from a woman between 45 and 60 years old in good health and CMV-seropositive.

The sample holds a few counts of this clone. The CDR3 here is CASSAFTVNTGELFF. The CDR3 bases are TGCGCCAGCAGTGCCTTTACAGTTAACACCGGGGAGCTGTTTTTT. The rearrangement uses TRBV10-2 and TRBJ2-2; D not resolved. The V end lost 4 bases, the J end lost 2 bases, and 11 bases lay between the germline ends. The length of the CDR3 is 15 residues. CDR1 and CDR2 (germline): WSHSY, SAAADI.

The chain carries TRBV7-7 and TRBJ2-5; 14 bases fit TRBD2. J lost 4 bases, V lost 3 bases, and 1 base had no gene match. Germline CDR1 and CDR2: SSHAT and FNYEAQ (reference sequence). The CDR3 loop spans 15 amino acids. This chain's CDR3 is CASSLTSGGAETQYF. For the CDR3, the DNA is TGTGCCAGCAGCTTGACTAGCGGGGGGGCAGAGACCCAGTACTTC.

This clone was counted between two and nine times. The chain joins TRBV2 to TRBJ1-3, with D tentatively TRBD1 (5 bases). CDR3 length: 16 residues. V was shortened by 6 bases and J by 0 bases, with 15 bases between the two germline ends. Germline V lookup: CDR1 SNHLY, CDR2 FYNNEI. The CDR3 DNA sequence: TGTGCCAGCAGGGGAGGAGGGGCCCCCTCTGGAAACACCATATATTTT. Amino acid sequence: CASRGGGAPSGNTIYF.

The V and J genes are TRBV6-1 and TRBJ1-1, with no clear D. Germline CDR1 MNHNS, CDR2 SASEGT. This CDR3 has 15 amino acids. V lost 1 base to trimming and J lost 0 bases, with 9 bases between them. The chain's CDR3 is CASSEDSGLNTEAFF. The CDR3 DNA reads TGTGCCAGCAGTGAAGATTCAGGTCTGAACACTGAAGCTTTCTTT.

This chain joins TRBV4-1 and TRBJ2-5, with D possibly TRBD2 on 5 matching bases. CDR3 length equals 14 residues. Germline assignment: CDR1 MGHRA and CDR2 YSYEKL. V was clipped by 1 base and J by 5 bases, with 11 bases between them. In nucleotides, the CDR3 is TGCGCCAGCAGCCAAGCGGCCACGGGGGAGACCCAGTACTTC. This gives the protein CASSQAATGETQYF.

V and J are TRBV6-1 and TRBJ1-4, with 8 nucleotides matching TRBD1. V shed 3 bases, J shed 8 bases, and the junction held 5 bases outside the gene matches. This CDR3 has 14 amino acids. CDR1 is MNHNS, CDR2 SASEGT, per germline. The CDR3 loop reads CASSDQGASEKLFF. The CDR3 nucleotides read TGTGCCAGCAGTGACCAGGGGGCATCGGAAAAACTGTTTTTT.

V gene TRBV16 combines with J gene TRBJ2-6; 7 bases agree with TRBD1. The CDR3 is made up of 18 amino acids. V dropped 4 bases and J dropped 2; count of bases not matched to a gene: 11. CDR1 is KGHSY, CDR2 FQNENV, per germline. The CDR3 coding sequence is TGTGCCAGCAGCCCCACCACTCTTCAGGGGGCTGGGGCCAACGTCCTGACTTTC. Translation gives CASSPTTLQGAGANVLTF.

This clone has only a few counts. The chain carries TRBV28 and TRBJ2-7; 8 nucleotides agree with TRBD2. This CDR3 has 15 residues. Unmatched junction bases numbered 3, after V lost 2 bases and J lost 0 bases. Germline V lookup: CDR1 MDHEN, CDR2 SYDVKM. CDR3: CASSLNAGGSYEQYF. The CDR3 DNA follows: TGTGCCAGCAGTTTAAACGCGGGAGGCTCCTACGAGCAGTACTTC.

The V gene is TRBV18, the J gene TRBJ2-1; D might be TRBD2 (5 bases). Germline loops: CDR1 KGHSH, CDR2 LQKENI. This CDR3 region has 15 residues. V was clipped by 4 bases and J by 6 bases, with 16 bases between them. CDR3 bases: TGTGCCAGCTCACTAGACTATCGCGGCCCCAATGAGCAGTTCTTC. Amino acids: CASSLDYRGPNEQFF.

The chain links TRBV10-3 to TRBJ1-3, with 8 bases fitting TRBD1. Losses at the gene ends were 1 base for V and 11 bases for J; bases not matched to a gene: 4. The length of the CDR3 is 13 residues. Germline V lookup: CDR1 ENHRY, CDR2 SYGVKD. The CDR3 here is CAISEFGQGPIYF. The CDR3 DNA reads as TGTGCCATCAGTGAGTTCGGACAGGGCCCCATATATTTT.

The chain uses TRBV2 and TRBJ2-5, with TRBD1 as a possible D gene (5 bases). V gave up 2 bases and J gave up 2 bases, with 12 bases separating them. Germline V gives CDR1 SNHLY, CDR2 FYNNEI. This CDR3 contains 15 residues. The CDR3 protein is CASSELGAAQETQYF. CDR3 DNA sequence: TGTGCCAGCAGTGAACTTGGGGCGGCTCAAGAGACCCAGTACTTC.

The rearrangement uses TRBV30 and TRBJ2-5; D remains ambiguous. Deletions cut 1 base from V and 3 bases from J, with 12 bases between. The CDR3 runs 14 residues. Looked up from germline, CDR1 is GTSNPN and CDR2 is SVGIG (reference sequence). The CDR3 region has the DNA TGTGCCTGGAGTGCCTCGTGGCCGAAAGAGACCCAGTACTTC. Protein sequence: CAWSASWPKETQYF.

In nucleotides, the CDR3 is TGCAGCGTTGTGAGCTCCCTGAACACTGAAGCTTTCTTT. Translated, it gives CSVVSSLNTEAFF. The chain recombines TRBV29-1 with TRBJ1-1; D is ambiguous. This CDR3 is built from 13 residues. Between the trimmed V and J ends, which lost 4 bases and 0 bases, there was a span of 9 bases. Germline V gene sequence: CDR1 SQVTM, CDR2 ANQGSEA. Filled out from reference TRBV29-1 and TRBJ1-1, the complete variable domain reads SAVISQKPSRDICQRGTSLTIQCQVDSQVTMMFWYRQQPGQSLTLIATANQGSEATYESGFVIDKFPISRPNLTFSTLTVSNMSPEDSSIYLCSVVSSLNTEAFFGQGTRLTVV.

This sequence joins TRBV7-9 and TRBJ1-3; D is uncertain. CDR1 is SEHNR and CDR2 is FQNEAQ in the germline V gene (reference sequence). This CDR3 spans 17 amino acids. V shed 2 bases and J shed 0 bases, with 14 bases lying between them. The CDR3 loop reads CASSLRYSPASGNTIYF. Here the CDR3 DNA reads TGTGCCAGCAGCTTACGGTATAGCCCCGCCTCTGGAAACACCATATATTTT. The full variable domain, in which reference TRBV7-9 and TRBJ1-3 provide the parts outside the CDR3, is DTGVSQNPRHKITKRGQNVTFRCDPISEHNRLYWYRQTLGQGPEFLTYFQNEAQLEKSRLLSDRFSAERPKGSFSTLEIQRTEQGDSAMYLCASSLRYSPASGNTIYFGEGSWLTVV.

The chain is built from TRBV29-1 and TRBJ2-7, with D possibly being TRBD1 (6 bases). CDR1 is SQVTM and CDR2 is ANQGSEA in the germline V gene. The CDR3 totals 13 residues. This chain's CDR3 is CTALGQELTKQYF. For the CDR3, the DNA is TGCACCGCCCTGGGACAAGAACTTACAAAGCAGTACTTC.

The DNA for the CDR3 is TGCGCCAGCAGCCAAAACCCAGGGGTCTCGGACGAGCAGTACTTC. Its protein product is CASSQNPGVSDEQYF. The rearrangement uses TRBV5-1 and TRBJ2-7, with D possibly TRBD1 on 6 matching bases. The CDR3 extends over 15 amino acids. CDR1 and CDR2 (germline): SGHRS, YFSETQ. Trimming shortened V by 4 bases and J by 5 bases, and 19 bases separated the two germline ends.

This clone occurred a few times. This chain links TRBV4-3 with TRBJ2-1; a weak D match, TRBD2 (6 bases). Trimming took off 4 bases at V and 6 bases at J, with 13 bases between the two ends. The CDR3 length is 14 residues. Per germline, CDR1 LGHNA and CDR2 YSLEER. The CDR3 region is CASSLPGDSNEQFF. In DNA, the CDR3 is TGCGCCAGCAGCCTTCCGGGGGATTCCAATGAGCAGTTCTTC.

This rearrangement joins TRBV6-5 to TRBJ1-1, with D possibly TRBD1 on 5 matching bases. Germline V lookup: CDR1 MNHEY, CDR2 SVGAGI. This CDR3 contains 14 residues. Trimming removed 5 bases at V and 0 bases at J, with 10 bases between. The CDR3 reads CASSEWGMNTEAFF. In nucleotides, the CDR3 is TGTGCCAGCAGTGAATGGGGCATGAACACTGAAGCTTTCTTT.

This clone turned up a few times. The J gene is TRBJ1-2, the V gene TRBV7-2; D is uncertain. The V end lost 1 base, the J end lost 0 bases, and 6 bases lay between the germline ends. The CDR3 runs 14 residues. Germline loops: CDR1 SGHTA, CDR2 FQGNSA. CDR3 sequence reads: CASSLGGANYGYTF. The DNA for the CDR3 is TGTGCCAGCAGCTTAGGCGGAGCTAACTATGGCTACACCTTC.

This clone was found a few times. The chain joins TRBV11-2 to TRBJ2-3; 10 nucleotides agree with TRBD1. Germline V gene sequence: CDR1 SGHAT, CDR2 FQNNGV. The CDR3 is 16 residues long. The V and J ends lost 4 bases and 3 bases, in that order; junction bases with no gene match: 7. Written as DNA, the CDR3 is TGTGCCAGCAGCTCAGACGGGGGACAGGGGACAGATACGCAGTATTTT. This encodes CASSSDGGQGTDTQYF. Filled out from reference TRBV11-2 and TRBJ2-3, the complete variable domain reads EAGVAQSPRYKIIEKRQSVAFWCNPISGHATLYWYQQILGQGPKLLIQFQNNGVVDDSQLPKDRFSAERLKGVDSTLKIQPAKLEDSAVYLCASSSDGGQGTDTQYFGPGTRLTVL.

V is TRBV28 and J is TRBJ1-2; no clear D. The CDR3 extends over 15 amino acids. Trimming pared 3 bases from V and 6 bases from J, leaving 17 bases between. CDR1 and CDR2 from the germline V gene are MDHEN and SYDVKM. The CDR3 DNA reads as TGTGCCAGCAGTTTTGAAGCAGGATCTTGGGATGGCTACACCTTC. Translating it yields CASSFEAGSWDGYTF.

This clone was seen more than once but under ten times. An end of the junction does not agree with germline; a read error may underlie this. The DNA for the CDR3 is TGTTCCAGCAGCTTGACAGGGAATAATTCACCCCTCCACTTT. Translated: CSSSLTGNNSPLHF. The chain joins TRBV7-9 to TRBJ1-6; 7 bases align to TRBD1. CDR3 length: 14 residues. Germline CDR1 and CDR2: SEHNR and FQNEAQ (reference sequence).

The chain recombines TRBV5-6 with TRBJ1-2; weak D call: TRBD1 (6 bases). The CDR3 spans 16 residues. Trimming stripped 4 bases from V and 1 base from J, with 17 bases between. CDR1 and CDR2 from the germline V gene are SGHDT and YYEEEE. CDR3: CASSPRGRGLNYGYTF. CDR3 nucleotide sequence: TGTGCCAGCAGCCCCCGAGGCAGGGGCCTTAACTATGGCTACACCTTC.

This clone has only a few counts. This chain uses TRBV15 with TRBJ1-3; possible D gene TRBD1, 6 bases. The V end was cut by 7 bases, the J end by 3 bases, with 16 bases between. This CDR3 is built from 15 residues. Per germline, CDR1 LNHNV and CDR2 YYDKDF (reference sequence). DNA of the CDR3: TGTGCCACCACCACAGACAGGAGGCATGGAAACACCATATATTTT. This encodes CATTTDRRHGNTIYF.

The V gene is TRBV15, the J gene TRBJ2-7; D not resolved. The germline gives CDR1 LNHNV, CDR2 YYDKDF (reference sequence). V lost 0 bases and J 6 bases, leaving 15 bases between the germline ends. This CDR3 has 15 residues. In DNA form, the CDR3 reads TGTGCCACCAGCAGAGAAGAGATCGAGGTCGCCGAGCAGTACTTC. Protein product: CATSREEIEVAEQYF.

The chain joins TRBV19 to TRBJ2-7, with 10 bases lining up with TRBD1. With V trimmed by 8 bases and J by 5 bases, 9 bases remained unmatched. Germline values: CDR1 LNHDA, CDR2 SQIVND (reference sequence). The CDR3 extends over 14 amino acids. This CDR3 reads CASPPGQGWNEQYF. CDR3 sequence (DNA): TGTGCCAGTCCACCGGGACAGGGGTGGAACGAGCAGTACTTC.

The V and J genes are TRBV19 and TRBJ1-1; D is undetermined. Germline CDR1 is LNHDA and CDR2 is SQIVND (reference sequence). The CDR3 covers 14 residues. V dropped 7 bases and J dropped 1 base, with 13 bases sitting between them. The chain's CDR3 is CASTALGRNTEAFF. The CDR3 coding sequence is TGTGCCAGTACCGCACTGGGGAGGAACACTGAAGCTTTCTTT.

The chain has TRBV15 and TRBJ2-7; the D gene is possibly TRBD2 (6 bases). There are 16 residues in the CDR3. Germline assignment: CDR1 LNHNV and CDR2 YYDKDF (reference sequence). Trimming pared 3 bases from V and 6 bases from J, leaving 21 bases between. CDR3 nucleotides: TGTGCCACCAGCAGGGGGTGGGGGGATACTGACGGCGAGCAGTACTTC. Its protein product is CATSRGWGDTDGEQYF. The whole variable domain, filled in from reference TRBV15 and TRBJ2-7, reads DAMVIQNPRYQVTQFGKPVTLSCSQTLNHNVMYWYQQKSSQAPKLLFHYYDKDFNNEADTPDNFQSRRPNTSFCFLDIRSPGLGDTAMYLCATSRGWGDTDGEQYFGPGTRLTVT.

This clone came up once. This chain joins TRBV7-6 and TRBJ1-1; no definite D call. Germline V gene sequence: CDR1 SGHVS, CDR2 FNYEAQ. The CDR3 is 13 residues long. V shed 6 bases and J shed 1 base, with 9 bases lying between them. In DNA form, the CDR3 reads TGTGCCAGCAGTGACACCTCGAACACTGAAGCTTTCTTT. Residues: CASSDTSNTEAFF.

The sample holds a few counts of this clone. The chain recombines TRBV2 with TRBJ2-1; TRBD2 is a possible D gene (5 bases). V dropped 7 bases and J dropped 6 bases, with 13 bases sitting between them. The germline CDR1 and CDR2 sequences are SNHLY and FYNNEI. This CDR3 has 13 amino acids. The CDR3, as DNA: TGTGCCAGCACCATGGAGGCGGGCAATGAGCAGTTCTTC. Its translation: CASTMEAGNEQFF.

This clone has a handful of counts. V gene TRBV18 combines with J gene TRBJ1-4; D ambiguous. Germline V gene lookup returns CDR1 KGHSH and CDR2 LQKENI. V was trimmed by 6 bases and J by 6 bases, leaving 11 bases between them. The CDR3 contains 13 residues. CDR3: CASSPQVYEKLFF. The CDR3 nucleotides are TGTGCCAGCTCCCCCCAGGTCTATGAAAAACTGTTTTTT.